These T cell receptor beta chains were read from a single sample in a study of cytomegalovirus exposure and HLA in healthy donors. Assay: immunoSEQ multiplex PCR; the TCRdb copy retains only in-frame clones and omits some. The sample includes fewer than 140,000 clones, 88% of them seen just once. The sample consisted of PBMCs. The receptors come from a woman under 30 in good health and CMV-seropositive. The CDR3 runs from the conserved cysteine through the conserved F or W. D genes are given only for firm matches. Rows give clone size only sometimes, using once, few, many, or a class for an expanded clone.

TRBD1 | TRBJ1-5 | few | TRBV6-4 | CASRGTGASQPQHF | TGTGCCAGCAGAGGGACAGGGGCGAGTCAGCCCCAGCATTTT
TRBD1 | TRBJ1-3 | NA | TRBV6-5 | CASSVRDSSGNTIYF | TGTGCCAGCAGCGTCAGGGACAGCTCTGGAAACACCATATATTTT
NA | TRBJ1-6 | NA | TRBV28 | CASSLGGSGPYNSPLHF | TGTGCCAGCAGTTTAGGTGGCAGCGGCCCCTATAATTCACCCCTCCACTTT
NA | TRBJ2-3 | NA | TRBV29-1 | CSVVVHTDTQYF | TGCAGCGTCGTCGTACACACAGATACGCAGTATTTT
NA | TRBJ1-5 | NA | TRBV4-1 | CASSQDYSNQPQHF | TGCGCCAGCAGCCAAGACTATAGCAATCAGCCCCAGCATTTT
TRBD1 | TRBJ1-1 | few | TRBV7-2 | CASSLAGQGAPEAFF | TGTGCCAGCAGCTTAGCGGGGCAGGGGGCGCCTGAAGCTTTCTTT
NA | TRBJ2-7 | NA | TRBV19 | CASSPTVGPSYEQYF | TGTGCCAGTAGTCCGACAGTGGGGCCCTCCTACGAGCAGTACTTC
NA | TRBJ1-2 | few | TRBV5-4 | CASSPAGRVGYGYTF | TGTGCCAGCAGTCCGGCTGGGAGGGTCGGCTATGGCTACACCTTC
TRBD1 | TRBJ1-5 | NA | TRBV2 | CASSSGQGAAQPQHF | TGTGCCAGCAGTTCAGGACAGGGGGCCGCTCAGCCCCAGCATTTT
TRBD1 | TRBJ1-3 | NA | TRBV7-6 | CASSLDRGSGNTIYF | TGTGCCAGCAGCTTAGACAGGGGCTCTGGAAACACCATATATTTT
TRBD1 | TRBJ1-4 | once | TRBV7-9 | CASSYPGTDRTNEKLFF | TGTGCCAGCAGCTATCCCGGGACAGATAGGACTAATGAAAAACTGTTTTTT
TRBD1 | TRBJ2-7 | NA | TRBV6-1 | CASSEDEGRGPNEQYF | TGTGCCAGCAGTGAAGACGAAGGTAGGGGGCCGAACGAGCAGTACTTC
NA | TRBJ1-3 | NA | TRBV18 | CASSPTGRENTIYF | TGTGCCAGCTCACCGACAGGCCGGGAAAACACCATATATTTT
TRBD1 | TRBJ2-1 | NA | TRBV5-4 | CASSFDRESNEQFF | TGTGCCAGCAGCTTTGACAGGGAGAGCAATGAGCAGTTCTTC
NA | TRBJ2-7 | NA | TRBV7-6 | CASSLVKSSYEQYF | TGTGCCAGCAGCTTAGTTAAGAGCTCCTACGAGCAGTACTTC
TRBD2 | TRBJ2-3 | NA | TRBV4-3 | CASSQGGGEADTQYF | TGCGCCAGCAGCCAGGGGGGAGGGGAAGCAGATACGCAGTATTTT
TRBD1 | TRBJ1-2 | NA | TRBV28 | CASSFVEADRAPGGYTF | TGTGCCAGCAGTTTTGTCGAAGCGGACAGGGCCCCGGGAGGCTACACCTTC
NA | TRBJ2-1 | NA | TRBV27 | CASSTTGGPGNEQFF | TGTGCCAGCAGTACGACCGGGGGGCCTGGCAATGAGCAGTTCTTC
NA | TRBJ2-6 | NA | TRBV7-7 | CASSLAQSGANVLTF | TGTGCTAGCAGCTTAGCGCAGTCTGGGGCCAACGTCCTGACTTTC
TRBD2 | TRBJ2-1 | NA | TRBV9 | CASSRIRAGGYNEQFF | TGTGCCAGCAGCCGGATTCGGGCGGGGGGATACAATGAGCAGTTCTTC
NA | TRBJ1-3 | once | TRBV29-1 | CSVWGGNTIYF | TGCAGCGTTTGGGGCGGCAACACCATATATTTT
NA | TRBJ1-1 | NA | TRBV7-9 | CASSLKGQLRMNTEAFF | TGTGCCAGCAGCTTAAAGGGACAACTGCGCATGAACACTGAAGCTTTCTTT
TRBD2 | TRBJ2-5 | NA | TRBV2 | CASRPSGGRGTQYF | TGTGCCAGCAGACCCTCGGGAGGGCGGGGGACCCAGTACTTC
TRBD1 | TRBJ2-1 | NA | TRBV11-2 | CASSVRQGQGDNEQFF | TGTGCCAGCAGCGTACGTCAGGGTCAGGGGGACAATGAGCAGTTCTTC
NA | TRBJ1-1 | once | TRBV11-2 | CASSLIGGAEAFF | TGTGCCAGCAGCTTAATCGGTGGTGCTGAAGCTTTCTTT
NA | TRBJ1-4 | NA | TRBV5-1 | CASSLTAANEKLFF | TGCGCCAGCAGCTTAACAGCAGCTAATGAAAAACTGTTTTTT
NA | TRBJ2-3 | NA | TRBV7-2 | CASSLAGQAITDTQYF | TGTGCCAGCAGCTTAGCGGGCCAGGCCATCACAGATACGCAGTATTTT
NA | TRBJ1-5 | NA | TRBV7-2 | CASSLAGAMVSNQPQHF | TGTGCCAGCAGCTTAGCAGGGGCCATGGTTAGCAATCAGCCCCAGCATTTT
TRBD1 | TRBJ1-6 | once | TRBV10-3 | CAIRPTGGNSPLHF | TGTGCCATCAGACCCACAGGGGGGAATTCACCCCTCCACTTT
TRBD1 | TRBJ1-5 | NA | TRBV2 | CASRDRSNQPQHF | TGTGCCAGCAGGGACAGGAGCAATCAGCCCCAGCATTTT
NA | TRBJ1-1 | NA | TRBV28 | CASSYGGFEAFF | TGTGCCAGCAGTTACGGCGGCTTTGAAGCTTTCTTT
NA | TRBJ1-4 | once | TRBV5-6 | CASSLVGGGLDEKLFF | TGTGCCAGCAGCTTGGTGGGGGGGGGCTTGGATGAAAAACTGTTTTTT
TRBD1 | TRBJ2-1 | once | TRBV7-6 | CASSQGGYPYNEQFF | TGTGCCAGCAGCCAAGGGGGCTATCCCTACAATGAGCAGTTCTTC
TRBD1 | TRBJ1-2 | NA | TRBV28 | CASKTGVNYGYTF | TGTGCCAGCAAGACAGGGGTTAACTATGGCTACACCTTC
NA | TRBJ2-7 | once | TRBV6-8 | CASTRRERYEQYF | TGTGCCAGCACCCGCAGGGAAAGGTACGAGCAGTACTTC
NA | TRBJ2-3 | NA | TRBV14 | CASSHRGTSTSAQYF | TGTGCCAGCAGCCATCGGGGGACCTCAACTTCGGCGCAGTATTTT
NA | TRBJ1-5 | NA | TRBV5-5 | CASSLTGYQPQHF | TGTGCCAGCAGCTTGACGGGATATCAGCCCCAGCATTTT
TRBD1 | TRBJ1-5 | NA | TRBV4-3 | CASSQLLTGGNQPQHF | TGCGCCAGCAGCCAATTACTGACAGGGGGCAATCAGCCCCAGCATTTT
NA | TRBJ1-1 | NA | TRBV11-2 | CASSLDPWDNAFF | TGTGCCAGCAGCTTAGACCCTTGGGACAACGCTTTCTTT
NA | TRBJ1-5 | NA | TRBV10-3 | CAISEVPRGNQPQHF | TGTGCCATCAGTGAAGTACCCAGGGGCAATCAGCCCCAGCATTTT
NA | TRBJ1-4 | NA | TRBV5-1 | CASSNLENEKLFF | TGCGCCAGCTCAAACTTGGAGAATGAAAAACTGTTTTTT
NA | TRBJ1-2 | few | TRBV4-1 | CASSQAGSEGVGYTF | TGCGCCAGCAGCCAAGCGGGATCCGAGGGTGTTGGCTACACCTTC
NA | TRBJ2-5 | NA | TRBV7-2 | CASTLSFRETQYF | TGTGCCAGCACCCTCTCCTTTCGGGAGACCCAGTACTTC
NA | TRBJ2-7 | NA | TRBV7-2 | CASSRRLPSYEQYF | TGTGCCAGCAGTAGGAGACTACCCTCCTACGAGCAGTACTTC
TRBD1 | TRBJ2-5 | NA | TRBV19 | CASSIPTGGGETQYF | TGTGCCAGTAGTATTCCCACAGGGGGCGGGGAGACCCAGTACTTC
NA | TRBJ2-5 | NA | TRBV7-2 | CASSRGPQETQYF | TGTGCCAGCAGTCGGGGTCCGCAAGAGACCCAGTACTTC
TRBD1 | TRBJ1-2 | NA | TRBV28 | CASSQTGDYGYTF | TGTGCCAGCAGTCAGACAGGGGACTATGGCTACACCTTC
NA | TRBJ2-2 | NA | TRBV5-5 | CASSLTMRDTGELFF | TGTGCCAGCAGCTTGACTATGCGGGACACCGGGGAGCTGTTTTTT
TRBD1 | TRBJ2-1 | NA | TRBV11-1 | CASQHGTGLDYNEQFF | TGTGCCAGCCAGCATGGGACAGGGCTGGACTACAATGAGCAGTTCTTC
NA | TRBJ1-4 | NA | TRBV10-1 | CARFVPPQGPYEKLFF | TGCGCCAGATTCGTACCGCCACAGGGTCCTTATGAAAAACTGTTTTTT